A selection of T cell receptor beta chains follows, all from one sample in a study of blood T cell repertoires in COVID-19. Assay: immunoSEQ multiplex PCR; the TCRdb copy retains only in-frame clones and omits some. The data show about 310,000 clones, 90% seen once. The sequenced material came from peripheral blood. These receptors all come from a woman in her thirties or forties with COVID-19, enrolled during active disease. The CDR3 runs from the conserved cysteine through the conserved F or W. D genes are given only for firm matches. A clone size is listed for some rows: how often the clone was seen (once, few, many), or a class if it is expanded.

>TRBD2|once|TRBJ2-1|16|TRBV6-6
CASSYSASGAYNEQFF
TGTGCCAGCAGTTACTCGGCTAGCGGGGCCTACAATGAGCAGTTCTTC
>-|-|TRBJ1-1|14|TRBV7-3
CASSGRTLNTEAFF
TGTGCCAGCAGCGGGCGCACCTTGAACACTGAAGCTTTCTTT
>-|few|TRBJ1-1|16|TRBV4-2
CASSQDHAGPNTEAFF
TGTGCCAGCAGCCAAGATCACGCAGGGCCGAACACTGAAGCTTTCTTT
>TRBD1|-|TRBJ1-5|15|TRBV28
CASSRTGASNQPQHF
TGTGCCAGCAGTCGTACAGGGGCCAGCAATCAGCCCCAGCATTTT
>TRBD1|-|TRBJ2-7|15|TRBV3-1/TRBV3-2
CASSQDPRDRGLQYF
TGTGCCAGCAGCCAAGACCCCCGGGACAGGGGGTTGCAGTACTTC
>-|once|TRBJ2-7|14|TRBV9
CASSVDYGSYEQYF
TGTGCCAGCAGCGTAGACTACGGCTCCTACGAGCAGTACTTC
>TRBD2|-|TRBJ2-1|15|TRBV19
CASTASGSTYNEQFF
TGTGCCAGTACCGCTAGCGGGAGTACCTACAATGAGCAGTTCTTC
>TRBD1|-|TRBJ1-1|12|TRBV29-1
CSAGQGNTEAFF
TGCAGCGCCGGACAGGGGAACACTGAAGCTTTCTTT
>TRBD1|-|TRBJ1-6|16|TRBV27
CASSPWTGGRDSPLHF
TGTGCCAGCAGTCCCTGGACAGGGGGGCGGGATTCACCCCTCCACTTT
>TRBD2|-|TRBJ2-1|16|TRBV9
CASSAGLAGSYNEQFF
TGTGCCAGCAGCGCGGGACTAGCGGGGAGCTACAATGAGCAGTTCTTC
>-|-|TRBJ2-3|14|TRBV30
CAWNSGLSTDTQYF
TGTGCCTGGAATAGCGGCCTTAGCACAGATACGCAGTATTTT
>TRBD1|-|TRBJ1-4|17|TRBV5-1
CASSLGLGQNFNEKLFF
TGCGCCAGCAGCTTGGGTTTGGGACAGAATTTTAATGAAAAACTGTTTTTT
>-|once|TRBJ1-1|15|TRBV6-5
CASSYSVRGGTEAFF
TGTGCCAGCAGTTACTCAGTCCGGGGGGGCACTGAAGCTTTCTTT
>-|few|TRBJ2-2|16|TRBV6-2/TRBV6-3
CASSPRAGGSTGELFF
TGTGCCAGCAGTCCCCGGGCAGGAGGGAGCACCGGGGAGCTGTTTTTT
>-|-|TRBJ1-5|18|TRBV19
CASSIGSAGGGSNQPQHF
TGTGCCAGTAGTATAGGGTCGGCAGGCGGGGGTAGCAATCAGCCCCAGCATTTT
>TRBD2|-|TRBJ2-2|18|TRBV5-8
CASSLFLWRGMNTGELFF
TGTGCCAGCAGCTTGTTCCTTTGGCGGGGGATGAACACCGGGGAGCTGTTTTTT
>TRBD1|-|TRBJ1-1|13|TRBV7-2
CASSPPGTAEAFF
TGTGCCAGCAGCCCTCCGGGGACAGCTGAAGCTTTCTTT
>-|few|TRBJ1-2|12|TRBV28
CASSYQGYGYTF
TGTGCCAGCAGCTATCAGGGGTATGGCTACACCTTC
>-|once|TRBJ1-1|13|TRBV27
CASSLGRNTEAFF
TGTGCCAGCAGTTTAGGGAGGAACACTGAAGCTTTCTTT
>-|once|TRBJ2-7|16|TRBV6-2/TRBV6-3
CASSYSTRPGGDEQYF
TGTGCCAGCAGTTACTCGACGAGACCAGGAGGGGACGAGCAGTACTTC
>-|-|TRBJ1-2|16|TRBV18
CASSPPHTGGRRGYTF
TGTGCCAGTTCCCCCCCCCACACGGGGGGACGGAGGGGCTACACCTTC
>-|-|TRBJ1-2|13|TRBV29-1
CSANRLWRGGYTF
TGCAGCGCCAACCGGTTGTGGAGGGGAGGCTACACCTTC